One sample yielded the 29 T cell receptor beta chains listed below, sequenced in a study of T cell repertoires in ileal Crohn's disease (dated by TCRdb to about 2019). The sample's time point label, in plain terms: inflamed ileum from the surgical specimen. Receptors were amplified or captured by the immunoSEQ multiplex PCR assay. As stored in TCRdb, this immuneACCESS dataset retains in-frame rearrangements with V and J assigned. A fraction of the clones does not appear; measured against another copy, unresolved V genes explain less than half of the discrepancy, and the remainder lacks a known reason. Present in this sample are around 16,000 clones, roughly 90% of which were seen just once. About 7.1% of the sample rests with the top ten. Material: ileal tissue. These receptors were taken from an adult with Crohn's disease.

The CDR3 loop reads CASLRQGGAYEQYF. Here the CDR3 DNA reads TGTGCCAGCCTTCGACAGGGAGGTGCCTACGAGCAGTACTTC. The genes are TRBV2 and TRBJ2-7; D possibly corresponds to TRBD1 (7 bases). V was clipped by 8 bases and J by 2 bases, with 16 bases between them. From germline, CDR1 is SNHLY and CDR2 FYNNEI. CDR3 length: 14 residues.

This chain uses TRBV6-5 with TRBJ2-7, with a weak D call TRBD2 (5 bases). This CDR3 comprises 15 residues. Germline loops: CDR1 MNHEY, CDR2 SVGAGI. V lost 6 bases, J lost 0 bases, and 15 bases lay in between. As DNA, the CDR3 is TGTGCCAGCAGAGGACTGACGGGCTCCTCCTACGAGCAGTACTTC. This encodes CASRGLTGSSYEQYF.

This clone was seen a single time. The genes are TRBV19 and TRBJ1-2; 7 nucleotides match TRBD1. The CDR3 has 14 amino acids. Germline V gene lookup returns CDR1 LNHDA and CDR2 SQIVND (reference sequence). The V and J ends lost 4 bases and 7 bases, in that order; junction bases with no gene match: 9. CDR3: CASSTLGQASGYTF. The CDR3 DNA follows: TGTGCCAGTAGTACCCTAGGACAGGCAAGTGGCTACACCTTC.

The CDR3 DNA is TGCGCCAGCAGCCAAGTGGAGCGGGGGGGCCGGGGAGAGACCCAGTACTTC. This encodes CASSQVERGGRGETQYF. The J gene is TRBJ2-5, the V gene TRBV4-1; 10 positions agree with TRBD2. The CDR3 has 17 residues. Germline V gene lookup returns CDR1 MGHRA and CDR2 YSYEKL. With V trimmed by 1 base and J by 4 bases, 9 bases remained unmatched.

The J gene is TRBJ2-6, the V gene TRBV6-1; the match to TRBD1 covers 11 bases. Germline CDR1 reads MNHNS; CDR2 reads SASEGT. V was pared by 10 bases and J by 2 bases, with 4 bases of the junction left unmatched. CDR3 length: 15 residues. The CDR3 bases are TGTGCCACCTGGACAGGGGGCGCTGGGGCCAACGTCCTGACTTTC. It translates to CATWTGGAGANVLTF.

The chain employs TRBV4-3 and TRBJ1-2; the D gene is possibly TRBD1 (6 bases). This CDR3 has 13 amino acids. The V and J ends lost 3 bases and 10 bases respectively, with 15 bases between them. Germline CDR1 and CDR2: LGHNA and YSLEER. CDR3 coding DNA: TGCGCCAGCAGCCAGGGCTACACAGGGCTCTACACCTTC. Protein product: CASSQGYTGLYTF.

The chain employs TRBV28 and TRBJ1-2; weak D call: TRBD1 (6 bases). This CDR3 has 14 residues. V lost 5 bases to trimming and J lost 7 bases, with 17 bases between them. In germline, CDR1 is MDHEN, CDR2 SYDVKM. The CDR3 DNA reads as TGTGCCAGCAGTACCCATAACAGGGAGGGTGGCTACACCTTC. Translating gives CASSTHNREGGYTF.

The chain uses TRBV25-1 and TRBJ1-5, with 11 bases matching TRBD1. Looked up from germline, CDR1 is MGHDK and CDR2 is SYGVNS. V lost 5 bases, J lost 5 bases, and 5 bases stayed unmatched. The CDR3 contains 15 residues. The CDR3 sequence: CASSKGQGADQPQHF. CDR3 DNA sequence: TGTGCCAGCAGTAAAGGACAGGGGGCTGATCAGCCCCAGCATTTT.

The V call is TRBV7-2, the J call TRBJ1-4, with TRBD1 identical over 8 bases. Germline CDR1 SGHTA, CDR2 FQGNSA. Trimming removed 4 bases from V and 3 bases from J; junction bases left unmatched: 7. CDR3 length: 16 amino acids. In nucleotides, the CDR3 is TGTGCCAGCAGCTGGGGAGACAGGGGACCTAATGAAAAACTGTTTTTT. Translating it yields CASSWGDRGPNEKLFF.

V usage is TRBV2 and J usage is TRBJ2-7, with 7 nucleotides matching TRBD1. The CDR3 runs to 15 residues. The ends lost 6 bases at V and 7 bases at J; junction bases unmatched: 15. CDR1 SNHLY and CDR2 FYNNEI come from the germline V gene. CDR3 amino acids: CASRVRQGMSWEQYF. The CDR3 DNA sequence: TGTGCCAGCAGAGTTAGACAGGGTATGAGCTGGGAGCAGTACTTC.

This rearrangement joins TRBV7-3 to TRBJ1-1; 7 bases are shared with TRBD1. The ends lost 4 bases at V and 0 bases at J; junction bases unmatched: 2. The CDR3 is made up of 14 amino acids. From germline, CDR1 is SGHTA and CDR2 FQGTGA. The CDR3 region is CASSWGTVNTEAFF. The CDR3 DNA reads TGTGCCAGCAGCTGGGGGACAGTGAACACTGAAGCTTTCTTT.

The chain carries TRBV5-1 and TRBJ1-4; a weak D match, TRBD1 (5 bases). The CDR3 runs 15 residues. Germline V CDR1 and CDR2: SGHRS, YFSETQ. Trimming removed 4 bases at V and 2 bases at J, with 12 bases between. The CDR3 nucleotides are TGCGCCAGCAGCGACAGCGCCAGGACTAATGAAAAACTGTTTTTT. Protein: CASSDSARTNEKLFF.

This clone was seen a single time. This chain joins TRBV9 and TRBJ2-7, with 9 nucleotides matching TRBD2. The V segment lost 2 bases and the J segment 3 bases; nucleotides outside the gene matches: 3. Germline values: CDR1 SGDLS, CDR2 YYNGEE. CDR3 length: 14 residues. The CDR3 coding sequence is TGTGCCAGCAGCGTCGGCGGGGGGGACTACGAGCAGTACTTC. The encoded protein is CASSVGGGDYEQYF. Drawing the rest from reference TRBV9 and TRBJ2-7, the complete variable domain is DSGVTQTPKHLITATGQRVTLRCSPRSGDLSVYWYQQSLDQGLQFLIQYYNGEERAKGNILERFSAQQFPDLHSELNLSSLELGDSALYFCASSVGGGDYEQYFGPGTRLTVT.

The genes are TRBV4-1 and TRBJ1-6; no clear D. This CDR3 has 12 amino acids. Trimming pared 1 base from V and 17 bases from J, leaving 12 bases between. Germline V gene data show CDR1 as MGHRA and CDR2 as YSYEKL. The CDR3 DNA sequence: TGCGCCAGCAGCCAAGGGACTGCCCCTATCCACTTT. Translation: CASSQGTAPIHF.

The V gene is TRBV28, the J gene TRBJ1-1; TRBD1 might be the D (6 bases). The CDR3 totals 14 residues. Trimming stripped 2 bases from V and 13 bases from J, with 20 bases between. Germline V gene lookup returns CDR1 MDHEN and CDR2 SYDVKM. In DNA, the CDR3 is TGTGCCAGCAGTTTAAGGACAGCGTACTCCCCAGGTTTCTTT. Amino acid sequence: CASSLRTAYSPGFF.

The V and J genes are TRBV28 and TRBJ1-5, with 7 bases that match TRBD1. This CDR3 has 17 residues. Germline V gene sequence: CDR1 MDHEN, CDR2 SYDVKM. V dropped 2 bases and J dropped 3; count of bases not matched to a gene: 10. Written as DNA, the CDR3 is TGTGCCAGCAGTTTAGGCCCCAGGGGGTCGAACAATCAGCCCCAGCATTTT. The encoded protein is CASSLGPRGSNNQPQHF.

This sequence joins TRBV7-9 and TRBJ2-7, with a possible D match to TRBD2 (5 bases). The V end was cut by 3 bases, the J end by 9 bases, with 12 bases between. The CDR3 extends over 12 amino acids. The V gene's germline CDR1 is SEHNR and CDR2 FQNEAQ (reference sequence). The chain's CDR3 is CASSFDVGVQYF. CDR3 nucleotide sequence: TGTGCCAGCAGCTTCGACGTCGGGGTGCAGTACTTC.

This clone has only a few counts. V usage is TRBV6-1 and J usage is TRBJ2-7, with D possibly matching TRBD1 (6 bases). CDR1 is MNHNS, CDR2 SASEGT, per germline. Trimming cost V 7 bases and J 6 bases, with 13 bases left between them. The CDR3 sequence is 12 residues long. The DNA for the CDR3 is TGTGCCAGCACAGGGGCAGCAGGCGAGCAGTACTTC. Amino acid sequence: CASTGAAGEQYF.

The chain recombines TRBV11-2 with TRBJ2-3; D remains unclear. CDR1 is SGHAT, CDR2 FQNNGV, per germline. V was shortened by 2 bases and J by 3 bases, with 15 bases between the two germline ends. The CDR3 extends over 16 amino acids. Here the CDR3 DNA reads TGTGCCAGCAGCTTAAAAACGTTGACCGGTACAGATACGCAGTATTTT. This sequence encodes CASSLKTLTGTDTQYF.

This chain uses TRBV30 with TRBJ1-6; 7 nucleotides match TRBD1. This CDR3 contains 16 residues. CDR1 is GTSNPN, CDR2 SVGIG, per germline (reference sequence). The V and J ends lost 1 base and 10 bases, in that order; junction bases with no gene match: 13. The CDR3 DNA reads TGTGCCTGGAGTGCGATGGACAGGTGGGCAGGATCACCCCTCCACTTT. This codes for CAWSAMDRWAGSPLHF. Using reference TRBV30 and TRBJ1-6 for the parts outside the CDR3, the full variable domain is SQTIHQWPATLVQPVGSPLSLECTVEGTSNPNLYWYRQAAGRGLQLLFYSVGIGQISSEVPQNLSASRPQDRQFILSSKKLLLSDSGFYLCAWSAMDRWAGSPLHFGNGTRLTVT.

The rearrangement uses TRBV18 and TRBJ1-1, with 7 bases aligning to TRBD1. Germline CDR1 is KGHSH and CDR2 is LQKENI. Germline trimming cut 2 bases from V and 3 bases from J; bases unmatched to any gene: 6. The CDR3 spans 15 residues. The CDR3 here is CASSPRQGWDTEAFF. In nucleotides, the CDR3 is TGTGCCAGCTCACCAAGACAGGGCTGGGACACTGAAGCTTTCTTT. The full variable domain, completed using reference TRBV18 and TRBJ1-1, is NAGVMQNPRHLVRRRGQEARLRCSPMKGHSHVYWYRQLPEEGLKFMVYLQKENIIDESGMPKERFSAEFPKEGPSILRIQQVVRGDSAAYFCASSPRQGWDTEAFFGQGTRLTVV.

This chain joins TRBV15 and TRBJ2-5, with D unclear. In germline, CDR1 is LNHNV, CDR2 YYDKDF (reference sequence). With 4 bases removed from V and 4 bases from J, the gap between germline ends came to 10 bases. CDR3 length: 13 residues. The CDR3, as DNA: TGTGCCACCAGCATCGGGCCACGAGAGACCCAGTACTTC. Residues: CATSIGPRETQYF.

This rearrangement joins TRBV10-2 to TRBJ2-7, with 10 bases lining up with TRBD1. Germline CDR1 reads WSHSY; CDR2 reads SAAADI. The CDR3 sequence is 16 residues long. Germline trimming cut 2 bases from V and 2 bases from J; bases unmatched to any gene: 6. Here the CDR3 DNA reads TGCGCCAGCAGTGAGGGAGAGGGGACAGGGGCCTACGAGCAGTACTTC. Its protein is CASSEGEGTGAYEQYF.

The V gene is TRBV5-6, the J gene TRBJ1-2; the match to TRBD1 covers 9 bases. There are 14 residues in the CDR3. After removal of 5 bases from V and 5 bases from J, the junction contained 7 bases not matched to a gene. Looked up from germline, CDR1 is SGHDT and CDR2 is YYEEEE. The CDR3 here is CASRTGQGYYGYTF. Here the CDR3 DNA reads TGTGCCAGCAGAACCGGACAGGGGTATTATGGCTACACCTTC.

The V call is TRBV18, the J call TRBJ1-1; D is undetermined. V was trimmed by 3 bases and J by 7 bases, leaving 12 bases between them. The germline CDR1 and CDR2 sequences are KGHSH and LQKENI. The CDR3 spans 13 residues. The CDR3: CASSPLTEIEAFF. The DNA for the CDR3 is TGTGCCAGCTCACCGTTAACAGAAATTGAAGCTTTCTTT.

This chain's CDR3 is CARSLARGFYGYTF. CDR3 DNA: TGTGCCAGAAGCTTAGCCCGGGGGTTCTATGGCTACACCTTC. This chain links TRBV7-5 with TRBJ1-2. TRBV7-5 is termed a pseudogene. The CDR3 runs to 14 residues.

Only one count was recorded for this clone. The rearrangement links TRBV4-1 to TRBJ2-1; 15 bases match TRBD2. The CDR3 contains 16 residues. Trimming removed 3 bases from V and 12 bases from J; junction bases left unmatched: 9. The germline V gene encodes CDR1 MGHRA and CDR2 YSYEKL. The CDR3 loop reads CASSQARTSGGARQFF. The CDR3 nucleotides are TGCGCCAGCAGCCAGGCCCGGACTAGCGGGGGGGCCAGGCAGTTCTTC.

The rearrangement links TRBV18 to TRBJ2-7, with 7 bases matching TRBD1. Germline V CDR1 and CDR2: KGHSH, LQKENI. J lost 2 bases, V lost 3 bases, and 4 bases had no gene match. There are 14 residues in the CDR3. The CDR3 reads CASSPRQGTYEQYF. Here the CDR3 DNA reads TGTGCCAGCTCACCCAGACAGGGAACCTACGAGCAGTACTTC.

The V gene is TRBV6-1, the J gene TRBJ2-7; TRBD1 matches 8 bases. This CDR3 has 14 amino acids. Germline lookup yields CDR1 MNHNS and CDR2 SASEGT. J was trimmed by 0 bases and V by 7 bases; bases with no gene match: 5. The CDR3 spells CASTRGLSSYEQYF. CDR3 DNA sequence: TGTGCCAGCACCAGGGGGCTTAGCTCCTACGAGCAGTACTTC.